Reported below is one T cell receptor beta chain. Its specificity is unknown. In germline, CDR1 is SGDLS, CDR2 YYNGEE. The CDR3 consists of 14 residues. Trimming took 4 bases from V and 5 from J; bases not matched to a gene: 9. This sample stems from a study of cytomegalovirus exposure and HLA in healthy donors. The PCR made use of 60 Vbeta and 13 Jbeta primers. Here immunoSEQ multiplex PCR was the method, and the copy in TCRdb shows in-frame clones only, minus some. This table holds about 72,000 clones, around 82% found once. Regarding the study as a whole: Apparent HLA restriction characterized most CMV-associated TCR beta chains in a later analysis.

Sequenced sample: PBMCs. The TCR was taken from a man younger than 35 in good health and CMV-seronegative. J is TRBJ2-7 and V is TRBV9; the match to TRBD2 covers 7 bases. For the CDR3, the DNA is TGTGCCAGCAGCACCGGACTAGTCGGGAACGAGCAGTACTTC. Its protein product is CASSTGLVGNEQYF.